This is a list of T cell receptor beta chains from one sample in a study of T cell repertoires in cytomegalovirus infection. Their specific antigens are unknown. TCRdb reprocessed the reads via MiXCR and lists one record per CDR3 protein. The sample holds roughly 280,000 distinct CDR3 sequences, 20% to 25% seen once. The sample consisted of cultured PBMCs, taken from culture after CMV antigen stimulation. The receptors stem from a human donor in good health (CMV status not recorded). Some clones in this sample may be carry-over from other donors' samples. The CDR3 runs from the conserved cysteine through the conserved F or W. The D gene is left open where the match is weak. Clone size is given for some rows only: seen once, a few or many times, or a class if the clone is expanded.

CDR3nt: TGCGCCAGCAGCCAGCAGGGGGGGGGCTCCTACGAGCAGTACTTC
CDR3aa: CASSQQGGGSYEQYF
d_gene: .
j_gene: TRBJ2-7
abundance: .
v_gene: TRBV4-3

CDR3nt: TGTGCCAGCAGCTTAGAGGTTGCTTTTGGTGAGCAGTTCTTC
CDR3aa: CASSLEVAFGEQFF
d_gene: .
j_gene: TRBJ2-1
abundance: many
v_gene: TRBV7-8

CDR3nt: TGTGCCAGCAGTAGACAGGCACTGAACACTGAAGCTTTCTTT
CDR3aa: CASSRQALNTEAFF
d_gene: .
j_gene: TRBJ1-1
abundance: few
v_gene: TRBV7-2

CDR3nt: TGTGCCACCGGACGAGGGGGTAACTCTGGAAACACCATATATTTT
CDR3aa: CATGRGGNSGNTIYF
d_gene: .
j_gene: TRBJ1-3
abundance: .
v_gene: TRBV12-3/TRBV12-4

CDR3nt: TGCAGCGTTGATACAGGGCTTCGAGAGACCCAGTACTTC
CDR3aa: CSVDTGLRETQYF
d_gene: .
j_gene: TRBJ2-5
abundance: .
v_gene: TRBV29-1

CDR3nt: TGTGCCAGCAGCTTAGTTCAGAGCGGGGCCTACAATGAGCAGTTCTTC
CDR3aa: CASSLVQSGAYNEQFF
d_gene: TRBD2
j_gene: TRBJ2-1
abundance: many
v_gene: TRBV11-2

CDR3nt: TGCAGTGCTAGAGACAGGATGGCTGGGGCATTAAATAATTCACCCCTCCACTTT
CDR3aa: CSARDRMAGALNNSPLHF
d_gene: .
j_gene: TRBJ1-6
abundance: .
v_gene: TRBV20-1

CDR3nt: TGTGCCAGCAGCCTCGAACTTAGCGGAGGTCTCGGTACGCAGTATTTT
CDR3aa: CASSLELSGGLGTQYF
d_gene: .
j_gene: TRBJ2-3
abundance: many
v_gene: TRBV7-2

CDR3nt: TGTGCCAGCAGCCGGTGGGGCTCCTATAATTCACCCCTCCACTTT
CDR3aa: CASSRWGSYNSPLHF
d_gene: .
j_gene: TRBJ1-6
abundance: many
v_gene: TRBV7-8

CDR3nt: TGTGCCAGCAGCCCGCTAGACCCATCCTACAATGAGCAGTTCTTC
CDR3aa: CASSPLDPSYNEQFF
d_gene: .
j_gene: TRBJ2-1
abundance: few
v_gene: TRBV12-3/TRBV12-4

CDR3nt: TGTGCCAGTAGTATAGGGACAGGGAGTTCCACTGAAGCTTTCTTT
CDR3aa: CASSIGTGSSTEAFF
d_gene: TRBD1
j_gene: TRBJ1-1
abundance: few
v_gene: TRBV19

CDR3nt: TGCAGCGTTGAACTCGGGCTTGGCTATGGCTACACCTTC
CDR3aa: CSVELGLGYGYTF
d_gene: .
j_gene: TRBJ1-2
abundance: .
v_gene: TRBV29-1

CDR3nt: TGTGCCAGCAGCTCAATTAGGGGGGATACGCAGTATTTT
CDR3aa: CASSSIRGDTQYF
d_gene: .
j_gene: TRBJ2-3
abundance: many
v_gene: TRBV7-2

CDR3nt: TGTGCCAGCAAGACAGGAGGTCAGCCCCAGCATTTT
CDR3aa: CASKTGGQPQHF
d_gene: .
j_gene: TRBJ1-5
abundance: many
v_gene: TRBV6-2/TRBV6-3

CDR3nt: TGCAGTGCTAGAGATCTCCAACAGCGCTCTGGAAACACCATATATTTT
CDR3aa: CSARDLQQRSGNTIYF
d_gene: .
j_gene: TRBJ1-3
abundance: few
v_gene: TRBV20-1

CDR3nt: TGTGCCAGCAGCTCACCCGTCCTTGAAAAACTGTTTTTT
CDR3aa: CASSSPVLEKLFF
d_gene: .
j_gene: TRBJ1-4
abundance: .
v_gene: TRBV7-2

CDR3nt: TGTGCCAGCGGGACCATAGGAGCGAACACTGAAGCTTTCTTT
CDR3aa: CASGTIGANTEAFF
d_gene: .
j_gene: TRBJ1-1
abundance: .
v_gene: TRBV28

CDR3nt: TGTGCCAGTAGTGGCCTAGTGGGTGAGCAGTTCTTC
CDR3aa: CASSGLVGEQFF
d_gene: .
j_gene: TRBJ2-1
abundance: few
v_gene: TRBV19

CDR3nt: TGTGCCAGCAGCGTACCGGACAGAGACACCGGGGAGCTGTTTTTT
CDR3aa: CASSVPDRDTGELFF
d_gene: .
j_gene: TRBJ2-2
abundance: .
v_gene: TRBV9

CDR3nt: TGCGCCAGCAGCCAAGTGGGTATCGGAGGCTACACCTTC
CDR3aa: CASSQVGIGGYTF
d_gene: .
j_gene: TRBJ1-2
abundance: few
v_gene: TRBV4-1

CDR3nt: TGTGCCAGCAGCTTAGCGTTTTTAACAAACTCTGGAAACACCATATATTTT
CDR3aa: CASSLAFLTNSGNTIYF
d_gene: .
j_gene: TRBJ1-3
abundance: many
v_gene: TRBV7-8

CDR3nt: TGTGCCAGCAGTTTGATACCGGGACTAGGGTCCCAAGAGACCCAGTACTTC
CDR3aa: CASSLIPGLGSQETQYF
d_gene: TRBD2
j_gene: TRBJ2-5
abundance: .
v_gene: TRBV28

CDR3nt: TGTGCCAGCAGCGGAGACACCTATGGCTACACCTTC
CDR3aa: CASSGDTYGYTF
d_gene: .
j_gene: TRBJ1-2
abundance: .
v_gene: TRBV9

CDR3nt: TGCAGTGCTGCGAAGACGGGAACCTACGAGCAGTACTTC
CDR3aa: CSAAKTGTYEQYF
d_gene: .
j_gene: TRBJ2-7
abundance: few
v_gene: TRBV20-1

CDR3nt: TGTGCCACCGCCCCAACCGGGACTAGCGGGAGTCATAGGACAGATACGCAGTATTTT
CDR3aa: CATAPTGTSGSHRTDTQYF
d_gene: TRBD2
j_gene: TRBJ2-3
abundance: few
v_gene: TRBV7-9

CDR3nt: TGTGCCAGCAGTTTTAGGACAGGGTCGAGCACTGAAGCTTTCTTT
CDR3aa: CASSFRTGSSTEAFF
d_gene: TRBD1
j_gene: TRBJ1-1
abundance: few
v_gene: TRBV6-1

CDR3nt: TGTGCCAGCAGTTTTGGCGGGAGGGGAGAGACCCAGTACTTC
CDR3aa: CASSFGGRGETQYF
d_gene: TRBD2
j_gene: TRBJ2-5
abundance: few
v_gene: TRBV12-3/TRBV12-4

CDR3nt: TGTGCCACCAGTGAACGGAGTGGAGATACGCAGTATTTT
CDR3aa: CATSERSGDTQYF
d_gene: .
j_gene: TRBJ2-3
abundance: .
v_gene: TRBV24-1

CDR3nt: TGCGCCAGCAGCCAAGGACTGGCAACCTACGAGCAGTACTTC
CDR3aa: CASSQGLATYEQYF
d_gene: .
j_gene: TRBJ2-7
abundance: many
v_gene: TRBV4-3

CDR3nt: TGTGCCAGCAGCCTCGGGGCTAGCAGCACAGATACGCAGTATTTT
CDR3aa: CASSLGASSTDTQYF
d_gene: .
j_gene: TRBJ2-3
abundance: .
v_gene: TRBV5-4

CDR3nt: TGCGCCAGCAGCCCCCGACAGGGGGCCGAGGAGACCCAGTACTTC
CDR3aa: CASSPRQGAEETQYF
d_gene: TRBD1
j_gene: TRBJ2-5
abundance: few
v_gene: TRBV5-1

CDR3nt: TGTGCCAGCAGCCCGTATGAGCATCCAGATACGCAGTATTTT
CDR3aa: CASSPYEHPDTQYF
d_gene: .
j_gene: TRBJ2-3
abundance: few
v_gene: TRBV6-2/TRBV6-3

CDR3nt: TGTGCCAGCAGTGTCGGGACTAGCGGGAGTTTCACTGAGCAGTTCTTC
CDR3aa: CASSVGTSGSFTEQFF
d_gene: TRBD2
j_gene: TRBJ2-1
abundance: few
v_gene: TRBV2

CDR3nt: TGCAGTGCTAGAGTTGGGGGACTAGGAGATGAGCAGTTCTTC
CDR3aa: CSARVGGLGDEQFF
d_gene: TRBD2
j_gene: TRBJ2-1
abundance: .
v_gene: TRBV20-1

CDR3nt: TGTGCCAGCAGCTCTACTAGCGGGAGTTCGAATGAGCAGTTCTTC
CDR3aa: CASSSTSGSSNEQFF
d_gene: TRBD2
j_gene: TRBJ2-1
abundance: many
v_gene: TRBV7-8

CDR3nt: TGTGCCAGCAGGTTCCCCGAGACGACAGGATTGAACACTGAAGCTTTCTTT
CDR3aa: CASRFPETTGLNTEAFF
d_gene: .
j_gene: TRBJ1-1
abundance: many
v_gene: TRBV7-2

CDR3nt: TGTGCCAGCAGTTACTCGACCGGAGCAGATACGCAGTATTTT
CDR3aa: CASSYSTGADTQYF
d_gene: .
j_gene: TRBJ2-3
abundance: few
v_gene: TRBV6-2/TRBV6-3

CDR3nt: TGTGCCATTCTATCGGGGCAAAACGAGCAGTACTTC
CDR3aa: CAILSGQNEQYF
d_gene: .
j_gene: TRBJ2-7
abundance: many
v_gene: TRBV28

CDR3nt: TGTGCCAGTACTCGCGGGGGTCGGGAGACCCAGTACTTC
CDR3aa: CASTRGGRETQYF
d_gene: TRBD2
j_gene: TRBJ2-5
abundance: few
v_gene: TRBV11-3

CDR3nt: TGTGCCAGCAGCTTAGGGTCATGGATCTATGGCTACACCTTC
CDR3aa: CASSLGSWIYGYTF
d_gene: .
j_gene: TRBJ1-2
abundance: .
v_gene: TRBV7-2

CDR3nt: TGTGCCAGCCTCGATGGACTAGCGGGAGATGCGTTCTTC
CDR3aa: CASLDGLAGDAFF
d_gene: TRBD2
j_gene: TRBJ2-1
abundance: few
v_gene: TRBV28

CDR3nt: TGTGCCAGCAGCTCAGGACTAGTAAAAAGCTCCTACAATGAGCAGTTCTTC
CDR3aa: CASSSGLVKSSYNEQFF
d_gene: TRBD2
j_gene: TRBJ2-1
abundance: .
v_gene: TRBV11-2

CDR3nt: TGTGCCAGCAGCTTAGCTCAATCAAGAGAGGCCCAGTACTTC
CDR3aa: CASSLAQSREAQYF
d_gene: .
j_gene: TRBJ2-5
abundance: many
v_gene: TRBV7-2

CDR3nt: TGTGCCAGCAGCGTAGGGGAGTTGAATGAGCAGTTCTTC
CDR3aa: CASSVGELNEQFF
d_gene: .
j_gene: TRBJ2-1
abundance: .
v_gene: TRBV9

CDR3nt: TGTGCCAGCAGTTATACGATGGGACTAGCGGGAGCGGGCTACGAGCAGTACTTC
CDR3aa: CASSYTMGLAGAGYEQYF
d_gene: TRBD2
j_gene: TRBJ2-7
abundance: .
v_gene: TRBV6-2/TRBV6-3

CDR3nt: TGTGCCAGCAGCGCGACAGGGGGCACTGAAGCTTTCTTT
CDR3aa: CASSATGGTEAFF
d_gene: TRBD1
j_gene: TRBJ1-1
abundance: .
v_gene: TRBV12-3/TRBV12-4

CDR3nt: TGCGCCAGCAGCCCGGACAGGCCGAACACTGAAGCTTTCTTT
CDR3aa: CASSPDRPNTEAFF
d_gene: TRBD1
j_gene: TRBJ1-1
abundance: .
v_gene: TRBV4-1

CDR3nt: TGTGCCAGCAGTTACTCACAGGGTCCCAATCAGCCCCAGCATTTT
CDR3aa: CASSYSQGPNQPQHF
d_gene: .
j_gene: TRBJ1-5
abundance: .
v_gene: TRBV6-5